One and the same sample provided the 14 T cell receptor beta chains below, sequenced in a study of post-analysis software for immune sequencing data. Unique molecular identifiers tagged the TCR beta cDNA libraries. MiXCR, applied by TCRdb to the PCR reads, yields one record per CDR3 protein. This table holds about 680,000 distinct CDR3 sequences, approximately 60% found once. Study-level results: Higher frequency in patients than in controls was seen for roughly five TRBV segments, with TRBV5-6, TRBV5-1 and TRBV20-1 among them.

Their recognized antigens are unknown. Specimen: blood. These receptors all stem from a girl under 10 years old with multiple sclerosis.

The chain joins TRBV5-8 to TRBJ2-3; 13 nucleotides line up with TRBD2. Germline assignment: CDR1 SGHTS and CDR2 YDEGEE. J lost 6 bases, V lost 4 bases, and 8 bases had no gene match. CDR3 length equals 16 residues. The DNA of the CDR3 is TGTGCCAGCAGCCTCGGACTAGCGGGAGAACACGATACGCAGTATTTT. It yields the protein CASSLGLAGEHDTQYF.

This chain connects TRBV7-2 to TRBJ2-4; 11 bases align to TRBD2. The J call may not be correct, given that the DNA end is closer to TRBJ2-7. The CDR3 is 18 amino acids. Germline V gene sequence: CDR1 SGHTA, CDR2 FQGNSA. The CDR3 DNA follows: TGTGCCAGCAGCTTTCGCGCTAGCGGGAGGACCGGGTCCTACGAGCAGTACTTC. Encoded protein: CASSFRASGRTGSYEQYF.

This chain joins TRBV7-9 and TRBJ2-1, with D possibly TRBD2 on 6 matching bases. The V end lost 5 bases, the J end lost 5 bases, and 16 bases lay between the germline ends. The CDR3 covers 15 residues. The germline V gene has CDR1 SEHNR and CDR2 FQNEAQ (reference sequence). The CDR3 sequence: CASSQRRGVDNEQFF. CDR3 nucleotide sequence: TGTGCCAGCAGCCAACGGCGGGGCGTTGACAATGAGCAGTTCTTC.

On this clonotype: Without the conserved terminal phenylalanine or tryptophan, this CDR3 likely stems from a read error. The rearrangement links TRBV9 to TRBJ2-3; perhaps D is TRBD1 or TRBD2 (5 bases each). This CDR3 spans 14 amino acids. The V and J ends lost 4 bases and 2 bases respectively, with 11 bases between them. The germline CDR1 and CDR2 sequences are SGDLS and YYNGEE. The CDR3 sequence: CASSLGTLTDTQYL. CDR3 DNA sequence: TGTGCCAGCAGCTTAGGGACCCTCACAGATACGCAGTATTTG.

The V and J genes are TRBV20-1 and TRBJ1-2; no firm D call. From germline, CDR1 is DFQATT and CDR2 SNEGSKA (reference sequence). The CDR3 is made up of 9 amino acids. V was trimmed by 6 bases and J by 8 bases, leaving 7 bases between them. The chain's CDR3 is CSAKTGYTF. CDR3 nucleotides: TGCAGTGCCAAGACGGGCTACACCTTC.

This CDR3 reads CAIGTDYGYTF. For the CDR3, the DNA is TGTGCCATTGGGACAGACTATGGCTACACCTTC. The chain has TRBV10-3 and TRBJ1-2; 7 bases are shared with TRBD1. Germline assignment: CDR1 ENHRY and CDR2 SYGVKD. The J segment lost 3 bases and the V segment lost 9 bases, leaving 1 base of the junction unmatched. CDR3 length: 11 residues.

The genes are TRBV6-2 or TRBV6-3 and TRBJ2-7; D is perhaps TRBD1 (5 bases). The CDR3 has 12 amino acids. Germline lookup yields CDR1 MNHEY and CDR2 SVGEGT. V lost 2 bases and J 5 bases, leaving 7 bases between the germline ends. CDR3 amino acids: CASSYLGDEQYF. As DNA, the CDR3 is TGTGCCAGCAGTTACCTAGGGGACGAGCAGTACTTC.

V is TRBV11-2 and J is TRBJ2-4; 10 bases align to TRBD2. Near its end, the DNA agrees better with TRBJ2-5, so the J call may be wrong. This CDR3 comprises 17 residues. Germline CDR1 and CDR2: SGHAT and FQNNGV. Here the CDR3 reads CASSSRKKSLAGVTQYF. The CDR3 nucleotides read TGTGCCAGCAGCTCCCGAAAAAAATCTCTAGCGGGGGTGACCCAGTACTTC.

This clonotype appeared a few times. This sequence joins TRBV2 and TRBJ2-7; perhaps D is TRBD1 or TRBD2 (6 bases each). The CDR3 extends over 12 amino acids. Germline values: CDR1 SNHLY, CDR2 FYNNEI. Trimming took 7 bases from V and 3 from J, leaving 10 bases between them. For the CDR3, the DNA is TGTGCCAGCACAAGGGGGGACTACGAGCAGTACTTC. This codes for CASTRGDYEQYF.

This chain joins TRBV5-6 and TRBJ2-1; 7 bases map to TRBD1. In germline, CDR1 is SGHDT, CDR2 YYEEEE. CDR3 length: 12 amino acids. The V segment lost 3 bases and the J segment 12 bases; nucleotides outside the gene matches: 6. The CDR3, as DNA: TGTGCCAGCAGCTCGGACAGGCTGGTGCAGTTCTTC. Protein: CASSSDRLVQFF.

This rearrangement joins TRBV20-1 to TRBJ2-7, with D perhaps TRBD1 or TRBD2 (7 bases each). Judging by the DNA end, TRBJ2-5 fits better; the J call may be wrong. Germline loops: CDR1 DFQATT, CDR2 SNEGSKA (reference sequence). The CDR3 length is 13 residues. CDR3 DNA: TGCAGTGTCCCCTCAGGGGGGGGAGAGACCCAGTACTTC. Its protein is CSVPSGGGETQYF.

J is TRBJ2-1 and V is TRBV25-1; the match to TRBD1 covers 9 bases. Germline assignment: CDR1 MGHDK and CDR2 SYGVNS. The CDR3 contains 16 residues. V was clipped by 4 bases and J by 7 bases; unmatched bases: 11. DNA of the CDR3: TGTGCCAGCAGTGTGAAGAGACAGGGGGTGTGGAATGAGCAGTTCTTC. Encoded protein: CASSVKRQGVWNEQFF.

The rearrangement links TRBV4-2 to TRBJ1-2; possibly TRBD1 for D (5 bases). The CDR3 runs to 13 residues. V gave up 4 bases and J gave up 3 bases, with 9 bases separating them. Germline CDR1 is LGHNA and CDR2 is YNFKEQ. DNA of the CDR3: TGTGCCAGCAGCCCGACAGTTGACTATGGCTACACCTTC. Protein: CASSPTVDYGYTF.

The chain carries TRBV6-5 and TRBJ2-1, with D unresolved. This CDR3 spans 12 amino acids. CDR1 MNHEY and CDR2 SVGAGI come from the germline V gene. Trimming stripped 5 bases from V and 7 bases from J, with 9 bases between. CDR3 DNA sequence: TGTGCCAGCAGTAGAGATACGAATGAGCAGTTCTTC. This translates into CASSRDTNEQFF.